This T cell receptor (beta chain) was observed in a study of lymphopenia after photon versus proton radiotherapy. This CDR3 region has 15 residues. Germline CDR1 is GTSNPN and CDR2 is SVGIG (reference sequence). The junction had 5 bases not matched to a gene; V was cut back by 0 bases and J by 2 bases. Regarding the study as a whole: Photon-treated patients lost naive T cells and TCR diversity; proton-treated stayed stable.

On this clone itself: Its antigen is not identified.

Clones were sequenced by immunoSEQ multiplex PCR, and TCRdb holds only the in-frame ones, with some missing. The profile shows about 27,000 clones, 87% of them singletons. The J gene is TRBJ2-5, the V gene TRBV30; TRBD2 agrees at 8 bases. The sequencing here drew on peripheral blood, taken from a patient treated with photon-based radiotherapy. The sequence came from a man aged 50 to 60 with gastric cancer. The CDR3, as DNA: TGTGCCTGGAGTGTCCCAGGCGGGGGGCAAGAGACCCAGTACTTC. Translation gives CAWSVPGGGQETQYF.